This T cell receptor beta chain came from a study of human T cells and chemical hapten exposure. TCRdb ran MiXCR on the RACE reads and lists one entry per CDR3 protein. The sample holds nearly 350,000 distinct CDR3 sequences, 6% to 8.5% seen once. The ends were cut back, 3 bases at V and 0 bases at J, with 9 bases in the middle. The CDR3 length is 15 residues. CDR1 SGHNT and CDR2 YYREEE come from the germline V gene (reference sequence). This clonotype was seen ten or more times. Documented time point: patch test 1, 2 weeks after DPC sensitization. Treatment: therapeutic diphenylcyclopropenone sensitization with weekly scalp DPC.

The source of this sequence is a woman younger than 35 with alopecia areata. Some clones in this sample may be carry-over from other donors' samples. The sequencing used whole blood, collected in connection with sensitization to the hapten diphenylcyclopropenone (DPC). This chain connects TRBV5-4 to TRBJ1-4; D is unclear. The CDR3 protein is CASSSDGSTNEKLFF. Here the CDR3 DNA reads TGTGCCAGCAGCTCGGACGGGTCAACTAATGAAAAACTGTTTTTT.